Here is one TCR beta chain with its context. Its target antigen remains unknown. This may be a read error: a much more frequent sequence differs by one nucleotide. Instead of sorted cells or RNA, genomic DNA extracted from peripheral blood served as the source for amplifying TCR beta rearrangements. This sample was taken from a study of T cell repertoires in aging, cancer and after chemotherapy (dated by TCRdb to 2018 to 2020). As for the study more broadly: Donors were distributed across six age groups ranging from 30 or younger to 70 or older, with at least three individuals included per group. TCR repertoires from healthy donor controls were recorded over periods of several months to years and showed clear clonal overlap between repeated samplings. Alongside some 100 healthy donors serving as a reference group, the cohort included some 220 cancer patients, of whom about 93 had hematological cancers and some 130 had solid cancers. Several million TCR reads were contained in the full dataset. To examine immunoaging and T cell reconstitution after chemotherapy, the study profiled TCR beta repertoires in peripheral blood from healthy donors and cancer patients. Overall results and qualifications from the work: An increase in median generation probability over the chemotherapy interval was observed in both cancer cohorts, suggesting that the repertoire was reconstituted through rebound thymic output. The authors noted that the repertoire data do not allow conclusions about immunological memory after chemotherapy. In healthy donors, the drop in TCR diversity with age came mainly from a loss of richness, whereas in cancer patients a loss of evenness also played a part. Compared with age-matched healthy donors, untreated patients with either hematological or solid cancers had significantly lower TCR diversity in the blood along with higher clonality.

There are 13 amino acids in the CDR3, from cysteine to phenylalanine inclusive. The DNA shown is the 39-base CDR3, in frame from base 1. Looking up the germline V gene yields CDR1 MNHEY and CDR2 SVGAGI. The junction shows trimming of 6 bases on V and 10 bases on J, plus 18 bases between the germline ends. Multiplex touch-down PCR with a mixed TRB-A/B primer pool was used to amplify rearranged TRB sequences covering the V, D and J segments. Illumina adapters and sample indices were attached to the amplicons in two consecutive PCR reactions using Phusion HS II polymerase. Amplicons were gel-purified using the NucleoSpin Gel and PCR Clean-up kit and were subsequently checked with Qubit and an Agilent 2100 Bioanalyzer. Sequencing of the libraries was done on an Illumina MiSeq with paired-end, single-indexed 600-cycle runs. Under the source paper's analysis protocol: Processing of the TRB sequences was carried out with MiXCR versions 2.12 and 3.0.5. Each unique CDR3 nucleotide sequence was counted as one clone, and only productive sequences with at least two reads were retained. The repertoire metrics were Shannon diversity, evenness, clonality (calculated as one minus evenness), and diversity profiles parameterized by alpha from 0 to 5. The IGoR algorithm was used to calculate generation probabilities for clones in the paired samples taken before and after chemotherapy. The public reads were run again by TCRdb, first through fastp at Q25 and then through MiXCR, and only productive beta chains were kept. Rows with one shared CDR3 protein collapse into an entry with the most common genes and DNA. Clone size and V and J calls follow TCRdb, not the original study. Across this sample there are about 10,000 distinct CDR3 sequences, with around 40% seen only once. The ten largest clones add up to roughly a tenth of the sample.

The receptor's source is a human donor in good health. Sequenced sample: blood. Rearrangement joined TRBV6-5 to TRBJ2-5; the D gene is perhaps TRBD2, from 7 matching bases. The CDR3 loop reads CASRQGLSGDQYF. The DNA is as follows: TGTGCCAGCAGGCAGGGACTATCAGGGGACCAGTACTTC.